This entry is about one TCR beta chain. Its antigen is still unknown. TCRdb reanalysed the RT-PCR reads using MiXCR and keeps one entry per CDR3 protein. The table records 590,000 or so distinct CDR3 sequences, approximately 14% of them present only once. The data were obtained in a study of response to subunit inactivated influenza vaccine. Whole-study results and caveats: Authors suggested few new T cells are recruited by each seasonal influenza vaccination.

The length of the CDR3 is 13 residues. Per the germline V gene, CDR1 is SNHLY and CDR2 is FYNNEI. V gave up 8 bases and J gave up 2 bases; unmatched junction bases: 4. This sample comprised PBMCs from blood, obtained approximately 15 days before vaccination. The rearrangement joins TRBV2 to TRBJ1-2; 8 bases align to TRBD1. This TCR derives from a man aged 50 to 60 who received an inactivated influenza vaccine. The CDR3 region has the DNA TGTGCCAGCCGCCGGACAGGGAACTATGGCTACACCTTC. This encodes CASRRTGNYGYTF.